Here is one T cell receptor (beta chain) with its context. The antigen is undetermined. The sample belongs to a study of cytomegalovirus exposure and HLA in healthy donors. Overall study: The Caucasian-associated ancestry cluster contained 65% to 85% of the approximately 410 genotyped donors.

Findings and limits, study-wide: Apparent HLA restriction characterized most CMV-associated TCR beta chains in a later analysis.

The PCR used 60 Vbeta and 13 Jbeta primers. TCRdb keeps only in-frame clones here, not all; method: immunoSEQ multiplex PCR. The table records some 140,000 clones, 8.9% of them present only once. Sequenced: PBMCs. This sequence originates from a woman in her 40s in good health and CMV-seropositive.

The CDR3 is CASNFGGNNEQFF. In DNA, the CDR3 is TGTGCCAGCAACTTCGGGGGGAACAATGAGCAGTTCTTC. The chain carries TRBV7-2 and TRBJ2-1; 7 bases align to TRBD2. After removal of 7 bases from V and 5 bases from J, the junction contained 5 bases not matched to a gene. The CDR3 is made up of 13 amino acids. Germline CDR1 reads SGHTA; CDR2 reads FQGNSA.